These T cell receptor beta chains were read from a single sample in a study of cytomegalovirus exposure and HLA in healthy donors. Sequencing used immunoSEQ multiplex PCR; TCRdb keeps in-frame clones, though not all of them. Among under 110,000 clones listed, 65% to 75% were seen once. Sequencing used PBMCs. These TCRs come from a female donor in good health and CMV-seronegative. The CDR3 runs from the conserved cysteine through the conserved F or W.

TRBJ2-5 | TRBV28 | CASTPPGVETQYF
TRBJ2-3 | TRBV28 | CASSPGQGATDTQYF
TRBJ1-1 | TRBV4-1 | CASSPVGTMTLNTEAFF
TRBJ2-5 | TRBV5-1 | CASSPAGAGVETQYF
TRBJ2-1 | TRBV2 | CASSSEATGGFDNEQFF
TRBJ2-7 | TRBV5-1 | CASSFAQGAAEQYF
TRBJ2-3 | TRBV29-1 | CSVFSGRPPEGTDTQYF
TRBJ1-1 | TRBV5-4 | CASSFGQNTEAFF
TRBJ2-1 | TRBV14 | CASSQDYRIRASGRVDEQFF
TRBJ1-2 | TRBV28 | CASSSPGLINYGYTF
TRBJ2-2 | TRBV10-3 | CAIRGTGGPNTGELFF
TRBJ1-2 | TRBV5-1 | CASSRGGTEETAGYTF
TRBJ2-3 | TRBV5-6 | CASSLERDTQYF
TRBJ1-1 | TRBV11-2 | CASSLAGANAEAFF
TRBJ2-4 | TRBV27 | CASSDRGLVGNIQYF
TRBJ2-3 | TRBV4-2 | CASSQDSGATSPTDTQYF
TRBJ1-1 | TRBV27 | CASRLHIGQGENTEAFF
TRBJ2-7 | TRBV29-1 | CSVAGREREQYF
TRBJ1-6 | TRBV6-5 | CASSFGQGNYNSPLHF
TRBJ2-3 | TRBV10-1 | CASSEGLAGDKDTQYF
TRBJ2-5 | TRBV7-9 | CASSLAGVETQYF
TRBJ1-5 | TRBV2 | CASSLPGVGQPQHF
TRBJ2-5 | TRBV19 | CASGQGARETQYF
TRBJ2-1 | TRBV27 | CASKSGPGMALSWGNEQFF
TRBJ1-2 | TRBV4-2 | CASSQVHDRVGGYTF
TRBJ1-1 | TRBV10-3 | CAIRSSGGLGTEAFF
TRBJ1-1 | TRBV13 | CASSPAVNTEAFF
TRBJ1-1 | TRBV5-1 | CASRFQENTEAFF
TRBJ2-1 | TRBV5-1 | CASSLAASNEQFF
TRBJ2-7 | TRBV5-4 | CASSLALAGGSGEQYF
TRBJ2-1 | TRBV13 | CASSSGGDEQFF
TRBJ1-2 | TRBV2 | CASTRQGATNYGYTF
TRBJ1-2 | TRBV5-4 | CASSRGQNYGYTF
TRBJ2-2 | TRBV7-9 | CASSPHGRNTGELFF
TRBJ1-5 | TRBV6-1 | CASSAGRGRFYSNQPQHF
TRBJ2-3 | TRBV27 | CASTRLVGTDTQYF
TRBJ2-1 | TRBV5-5 | CASSITSGGFTEQFF
TRBJ2-1 | TRBV10-1 | CASSESLGTSKGEQFF
TRBJ2-3 | TRBV11-3 | CASSRPTSGWTDTQYF
TRBJ2-7 | TRBV7-7 | CASGRDRDHEQYF
TRBJ1-2 | TRBV28 | CASDKKWGQVRGIDYGYTF
TRBJ1-2 | TRBV7-8 | CASSSRQGSEYGYTF
TRBJ2-1 | TRBV2 | CASTGGASGAGSSYNEQFF
TRBJ2-2 | TRBV5-4 | CASSFPGTSGRGTGELFF
TRBJ2-5 | TRBV7-8 | CASSPGLLYQETQYF
TRBJ2-1 | TRBV4-1 | CASSQGQVTLNEQFF
TRBJ2-7 | TRBV11-2 | CASSHTDYEQYF